This T cell receptor beta chain was sequenced for a study of T cells after yellow fever vaccination. Via MiXCR, TCRdb re-called the 5' RACE reads, giving one row per CDR3 protein. The sample consists of approximately 600,000 distinct CDR3 sequences, about 12% of them appearing once. This CDR3 is built from 17 residues. Germline lookup yields CDR1 DFQATT and CDR2 SNEGSKA (reference sequence). For this clonotype: Its ends do not fully match the called genes, so a read error is possible.

The chain recombines TRBV20-1 with TRBJ2-1, with a weak D call TRBD2 (7 bases). This receptor was identified in a man between 25 and 39 years old who received the YFV17D yellow fever vaccine. The source material was PBMCs, sampled on the day of the yellow fever booster vaccination. The CDR3 spells CCARAWGGGGWYNEQFF. The CDR3, as DNA: TGCTGTGCTAGAGCATGGGGGGGAGGGGGTTGGTACAATGAGCAGTTCTTC.